The 8 T cell receptor beta chains below were found in one sample sequenced in a study of cytomegalovirus exposure and HLA in healthy donors. The PCR had 60 Vbeta and 13 Jbeta primers. Repertoires were generated with immunoSEQ multiplex PCR, while TCRdb's copy carries only in-frame clones and drops some. The sample lists 100,000 to 150,000 clones, roughly four fifths occurring once. What was sequenced was PBMCs. These receptor sequences come from a woman in her 40s in good health and CMV-seronegative.

The chain uses TRBV27 and TRBJ2-1; D not certain. Germline V gene lookup returns CDR1 MNHEY and CDR2 SMNVEV (reference sequence). The V and J ends lost 1 base and 7 bases respectively, with 11 bases between them. The CDR3 spans 14 residues. In DNA, the CDR3 is TGTGCCAGCAGTTTATTTGGCCTTATGAATGAGCAGTTCTTC. It codes for CASSLFGLMNEQFF.

The chain uses TRBV28 and TRBJ1-4, with 7 bases lining up with TRBD1. CDR1 and CDR2 from the germline V gene are MDHEN and SYDVKM. The CDR3 totals 11 residues. The J segment lost 11 bases and the V segment lost 8 bases, leaving 5 bases of the junction unmatched. The CDR3 nucleotides are TGTGCCAGCGCCAGGGGGGAGAAACTGTTTTTT. Translating gives CASARGEKLFF.

This chain joins TRBV19 and TRBJ2-1; 13 bases align to TRBD2. This CDR3 region has 15 residues. Germline CDR1 is LNHDA and CDR2 is SQIVND (reference sequence). Trimming at V came to 6 bases and at J to 7 bases, leaving 6 bases not matched to a gene. The CDR3 coding sequence is TGTGCCAGTAGGTGGACTAGCGGGAGTAAAAATGAGCAGTTCTTC. This gives the protein CASRWTSGSKNEQFF.

This clone was picked up one time. This chain uses TRBV7-2 with TRBJ2-1; tentatively, D is TRBD1 (5 bases). The V gene's germline CDR1 is SGHTA and CDR2 FQGNSA. CDR3 size: 13 residues. V was pared by 2 bases and J by 9 bases, with 11 bases between. The CDR3 DNA reads as TGTGCCAGCAGCTTACAGGGTACGGTTGAGCAGTTCTTC. Encoded protein: CASSLQGTVEQFF.

This rearrangement joins TRBV27 to TRBJ1-2; 9 bases are a match to TRBD1. There are 13 residues in the CDR3. Germline CDR1 reads MNHEY; CDR2 reads SMNVEV (reference sequence). The junction had 5 bases not matched to a gene; V was cut back by 6 bases and J by 6 bases. The CDR3 region is CASSYGQGHGYTF. In DNA form, the CDR3 reads TGTGCCAGCAGCTACGGACAGGGGCATGGCTACACCTTC.

This clone occurred once. In DNA form, the CDR3 reads TGTGCCAGCAGCTTAGATCCCTACACCGGGGAGCTGTTTTTT. This sequence encodes CASSLDPYTGELFF. The J gene is TRBJ2-2, the V gene TRBV11-2; no definite D call. The CDR3 covers 14 residues. The ends were cut back, 0 bases at V and 3 bases at J, with 5 bases in the middle. In germline, CDR1 is SGHAT, CDR2 FQNNGV. Variable domain in full (rest from reference TRBV11-2 and TRBJ2-2): EAGVAQSPRYKIIEKRQSVAFWCNPISGHATLYWYQQILGQGPKLLIQFQNNGVVDDSQLPKDRFSAERLKGVDSTLKIQPAKLEDSAVYLCASSLDPYTGELFFGEGSRLTVL.

The chain joins TRBV28 to TRBJ2-6; D perhaps matches TRBD1 (6 bases). The CDR3 is 19 residues long. Trimming cost V 4 bases and J 3 bases, with 22 bases left between them. CDR1 is MDHEN, CDR2 SYDVKM, per germline. The CDR3 coding sequence is TGTGCCAGCAGTTCCTACTTCGGGGACACGTCTGATGGGGCCAACGTCCTGACTTTC. It is translated as CASSSYFGDTSDGANVLTF. Supplemented by reference TRBV28 and TRBJ2-6, the full variable domain reads DVKVTQSSRYLVKRTGEKVFLECVQDMDHENMFWYRQDPGLGLRLIYFSYDVKMKEKGDIPEGYSVSREKKERFSLILESASTNQTSMYLCASSSYFGDTSDGANVLTFGAGSRLTVL.

V and J are TRBV2 and TRBJ2-5; 8 bases match TRBD2. The germline CDR1 and CDR2 sequences are SNHLY and FYNNEI. V lost 7 bases, J lost 1 base, and 8 bases stayed unmatched. The CDR3 consists of 15 residues. The chain's CDR3 is CASNGLAGLQETQYF. The CDR3 DNA follows: TGTGCCAGCAATGGGCTAGCGGGTCTCCAAGAGACCCAGTACTTC. The full variable domain, completed using reference TRBV2 and TRBJ2-5, is EPEVTQTPSHQVTQMGQEVILRCVPISNHLYFYWYRQILGQKVEFLVSFYNNEISEKSEIFDDQFSVERPDGSNFTLKIRSTKLEDSAMYFCASNGLAGLQETQYFGPGTRLLVL.